This T cell receptor beta chain was retrieved from a study of OX40 agonist ivuxolimab in advanced cancers. Across the whole study: Cohort: roughly 79% men, mean age around 60, aged about 20 to 90. Among those treated, three patients had partial responses, one with hepatocellular carcinoma and two with cutaneous melanoma. Eligibility rules accepted prior anti-PD-1, anti-PD-L1 or anti-CTLA-4 therapy, and around 38% had some. Study results and caveats: Expanded clones belonging to CD8+ T cells outnumbered, on average, those of CD4+.

V gave up 3 bases and J gave up 0 bases; unmatched junction bases: 4. The germline CDR1 and CDR2 sequences are SGDLS and YYNGEE. The CDR3 spans 15 residues. With respect to this clone: What it binds is unknown.

Method: immunoSEQ multiplex PCR; TCRdb's copy keeps in-frame clones and lacks some. Here the sample spans more than 65,000 clones, roughly 90% being singletons. This clonotype originated in an adult with an advanced solid tumor such as melanoma, head and neck, liver or kidney cancer. Specimen: CD4+ or CD8+ T cells sorted from blood, collected in a trial of the OX40 agonist ivuxolimab. The V and J genes are TRBV9 and TRBJ2-3, with 7 bases lining up with TRBD2. CDR3 DNA sequence: TGTGCCAGCAGCGCCGGACTAGAAAGCACAGATACGCAGTATTTT. Protein product: CASSAGLESTDTQYF.